These T cell receptor beta chains were read from a single sample in a study of a mutant IDH1 vaccine in newly diagnosed glioma. Only in-frame clones appear in the TCRdb table, and some are missing; sequencing was by immunoSEQ multiplex PCR. This repertoire shows 15,000 to 20,000 clones, about 80% found once; its top ten account for 10%. The sample here was PBMCs, taken from a glioma patient treated with radiotherapy, temozolomide or both. Source of these receptors: a man in his forties with glioma. The CDR3 runs from the conserved cysteine through the conserved F or W. Each record gives: D gene, CDR3 length, J gene, V gene, clone size, CDR3 protein, CDR3 DNA. A D gene is named only where the DNA matches it firmly. Size is stated for part of the rows, as once, few or many counts, or as a class when the clone is expanded.

TRBD1,15,TRBJ2-3,TRBV10-1,-,CASSEVRTRGDTQYF,TGCGCCAGCAGTGAGGTTCGGACCAGGGGGGATACGCAGTATTTT
TRBD1,14,TRBJ1-5,TRBV19,-,CATHLGQGAQPQHF,TGTGCCACCCACCTGGGGCAGGGGGCTCAGCCCCAGCATTTT
TRBD1,13,TRBJ2-5,TRBV2,-,CASDRVVRETQYF,TGTGCCAGCGACAGGGTGGTGAGGGAGACCCAGTACTTC
-,11,TRBJ2-1,TRBV18,-,CASSPSYEQFF,TGTGCCAGCTCCCCGAGCTATGAGCAGTTCTTC
-,13,TRBJ1-1,TRBV19,-,CASSLSLNTEAFF,TGTGCCAGTAGTCTGTCACTGAACACTGAAGCTTTCTTT
TRBD1,14,TRBJ2-3,TRBV5-1,-,CASSLGQGADTQYF,TGCGCCAGCAGCCTAGGACAGGGGGCAGATACGCAGTATTTT
TRBD2,16,TRBJ2-1,TRBV5-1,-,CASSSRRGSSYNEQFF,TGCGCCAGCAGCTCGAGGCGGGGGAGCTCCTACAATGAGCAGTTCTTC
TRBD2,13,TRBJ2-5,TRBV6-5,-,CASSPGTSETQYF,TGTGCCAGCAGTCCCGGGACTAGTGAGACCCAGTACTTC
-,13,TRBJ1-2,TRBV15,few,CATSSLAGGGYTF,TGTGCCACCAGCTCCCTTGCGGGGGGTGGCTACACCTTC
TRBD1,15,TRBJ1-1,TRBV4-2,-,CASSQGQGRDTEAFF,TGTGCCAGCAGCCAGGGACAGGGCCGGGACACTGAAGCTTTCTTT
TRBD1,14,TRBJ2-7,TRBV25-1,-,CASSVPQGAREQYF,TGTGCCAGCAGTGTCCCACAGGGGGCACGGGAGCAGTACTTC
TRBD1,22,TRBJ1-4,TRBV19,-,CASSIVRQGAETRAELNEKLFF,TGTGCCAGTAGTATAGTGCGACAGGGGGCCGAAACCAGGGCCGAACTTAATGAAAAACTGTTTTTT
-,13,TRBJ2-3,TRBV9,-,CASSVVVTDTQYF,TGTGCCAGCAGCGTAGTGGTCACAGATACGCAGTATTTT
-,14,TRBJ2-1,TRBV7-7,-,CASSGFRGGYEQFF,TGTGCCAGCAGCGGTTTCCGGGGAGGCTATGAGCAGTTCTTC
-,13,TRBJ1-5,TRBV6-1,once,CASTPRGNQPQHF,TGTGCCAGTACCCCCCGGGGGAATCAGCCCCAGCATTTT
-,14,TRBJ2-2,TRBV7-7,once,CASSFGGAAGELFF,TGTGCCAGCAGCTTCGGGGGCGCTGCCGGGGAGCTGTTTTTT
-,14,TRBJ1-2,TRBV18,few,CASSPTGQPYGYTF,TGTGCCAGCTCACCTACGGGACAACCCTATGGCTACACCTTC
-,17,TRBJ2-5,TRBV4-3,-,CASSQEFGGGGGETQYF,TGCGCCAGCAGCCAAGAATTCGGAGGCGGAGGGGGAGAGACCCAGTACTTC
TRBD1,15,TRBJ2-1,TRBV18,few,CASSPDRGQSLEQFF,TGTGCCAGCTCCCCCGACAGGGGCCAGTCCCTAGAGCAGTTCTTC
-,17,TRBJ2-2,TRBV21-1,-,CASLITRAGGITGELFF,TGTGCCAGCCTCATTACAAGGGCGGGAGGGATCACCGGGGAGCTGTTTTTT
-,13,TRBJ2-5,TRBV5-4,-,CASSLLDKETQYF,TGTGCCAGCAGTTTACTAGATAAAGAGACCCAGTACTTC
TRBD2,16,TRBJ2-7,TRBV5-4,-,CASSRPGGRASGEQYF,TGTGCCAGCAGCCGGCCGGGCGGGAGGGCCAGTGGAGAGCAGTACTTC
-,14,TRBJ1-1,TRBV19,few,CASSIEGIGTEAFF,TGTGCCAGTAGTATAGAGGGGATCGGCACTGAAGCTTTCTTT
TRBD2,19,TRBJ2-2,TRBV7-6,-,CASRMRASGRTLNTGELFF,TGTGCCAGCAGGATGAGAGCTAGCGGGAGGACCCTTAACACCGGGGAGCTGTTTTTT
TRBD1,13,TRBJ1-2,TRBV6-5,-,CASSPDRGYGYTF,TGTGCCAGCAGCCCTGACAGGGGCTATGGCTACACCTTC
TRBD1,19,TRBJ2-6,TRBV7-9,-,CASTSLLGQGAAGANVLTF,TGTGCCAGCACCTCACTTTTGGGACAGGGAGCGGCCGGGGCCAACGTCCTGACTTTC
-,14,TRBJ2-3,TRBV10-2,-,CASSEGTSTDTQYF,TGCGCCAGCAGTGAAGGAACTAGCACAGATACGCAGTATTTT
-,15,TRBJ2-3,TRBV4-3,-,CASSQDNRGPDTQYF,TGCGCCAGCAGCCAAGATAATCGGGGCCCAGATACGCAGTATTTT
-,13,TRBJ1-1,TRBV19,-,CASSWTTRTEAFF,TGTGCCAGTAGCTGGACAACCCGAACTGAAGCTTTCTTT
-,16,TRBJ1-2,TRBV7-2,-,CASSYTHRQVVEGYTF,TGTGCCAGCAGCTATACCCACCGACAGGTTGTTGAGGGCTACACCTTC
TRBD1,16,TRBJ2-2,TRBV5-6,-,CASSLADRSDTGELFF,TGTGCCAGCAGCTTAGCGGACAGGTCAGACACCGGGGAGCTGTTTTTT
TRBD2,17,TRBJ2-3,TRBV29-1,-,CSAAGTSGSTSPDTQYF,TGCAGCGCCGCCGGGACTAGCGGGAGTACTTCCCCAGATACGCAGTATTTT
TRBD1,16,TRBJ1-5,TRBV6-1,once,CASSEGTGGRGQPQHF,TGTGCCAGCAGTGAAGGGACAGGGGGGCGAGGTCAGCCCCAGCATTTT
-,16,TRBJ2-1,TRBV27,-,CASSFRSGRAYNEQFF,TGTGCCAGCAGTTTTCGGTCGGGTAGGGCCTACAATGAGCAGTTCTTC
-,16,TRBJ1-3,TRBV5-6,-,CASSHRTDHWGNTIYF,TGTGCCAGCAGCCACCGGACAGACCATTGGGGAAACACCATATATTTT
-,18,TRBJ2-5,TRBV14,-,CASSQGHLQGGVGETQYF,TGTGCCAGCAGCCAAGGCCATTTACAGGGTGGTGTAGGAGAGACCCAGTACTTC
-,13,TRBJ2-2,TRBV27,few,CASMRTNTGELFF,TGTGCCAGCATGCGTACTAACACCGGGGAGCTGTTTTTT
TRBD2,16,TRBJ2-4,TRBV28,-,CASSLLAGVDKNIQYF,TGTGCCAGCAGCTTACTAGCGGGAGTCGACAAAAACATTCAGTACTTC
-,15,TRBJ2-2,TRBV19,-,CASSIGDGGPGELFF,TGTGCCAGTAGTATTGGGGATGGTGGACCCGGGGAGCTGTTTTTT
-,15,TRBJ1-1,TRBV29-1,-,CSVEDRTSGGTEAFF,TGCAGCGTTGAAGATCGGACCTCAGGAGGCACTGAAGCTTTCTTT
-,15,TRBJ1-4,TRBV10-1,-,CASSELSGKNEKLFF,TGCGCCAGCAGTGAGCTGTCAGGAAAAAATGAAAAACTGTTTTTT
TRBD1,16,TRBJ2-7,TRBV7-6,-,CASSALWGQLSYEQYF,TGTGCCAGCAGCGCCCTTTGGGGACAGCTCTCCTACGAGCAGTACTTC
-,13,TRBJ1-1,TRBV30,-,CAWSSLPGEGAFF,TGTGCCTGGAGTAGTCTGCCCGGGGAGGGGGCTTTCTTT
-,16,TRBJ1-6,TRBV5-5,-,CASSLWPGSYNSPLHF,TGTGCCAGCAGCTTGTGGCCCGGAAGCTATAATTCACCCCTCCACTTT
TRBD2,15,TRBJ2-5,TRBV5-4,-,CASRDLSGSQETQYF,TGTGCCAGCAGAGATCTTAGCGGGAGCCAAGAGACCCAGTACTTC
-,14,TRBJ1-4,TRBV30,-,CAWMTPGLPEKLFF,TGTGCCTGGATGACTCCGGGACTCCCAGAAAAACTGTTTTTT
-,13,TRBJ1-5,TRBV18,few,CASSQGPGQPQHF,TGTGCCAGCTCGCAAGGTCCGGGTCAGCCCCAGCATTTT
-,16,TRBJ1-1,TRBV7-9,-,CASSSPQNRDHTEAFF,TGTGCCAGCAGTTCCCCCCAAAACCGGGACCACACTGAAGCTTTCTTT
TRBD1,15,TRBJ1-4,TRBV11-2,-,CASSRDRGLNEKLFF,TGTGCCAGCAGCAGGGACAGGGGGCTTAATGAAAAACTGTTTTTT
TRBD2,16,TRBJ2-3,TRBV6-1,-,CASSDPSGGHTDTQYF,TGTGCCAGCAGTGACCCTAGCGGGGGGCACACAGATACGCAGTATTTT
-,15,TRBJ2-3,TRBV5-4,few,CASRRGIADTDTQYF,TGTGCCAGCAGACGTGGAATAGCGGACACAGATACGCAGTATTTT
TRBD1,17,TRBJ2-4,TRBV5-5,-,CASSLAGTAKLKNIQYF,TGTGCCAGCAGCTTGGCCGGGACAGCTAAACTCAAAAACATTCAGTACTTC
-,13,TRBJ1-2,TRBV11-3,-,CASSFGRGYGYTF,TGTGCCAGCAGCTTCGGTCGGGGCTATGGCTACACCTTC
-,16,TRBJ1-6,TRBV9,-,CASSRALGSYNSPLHF,TGTGCCAGCAGCCGGGCCCTGGGCTCCTATAATTCACCCCTCCACTTT